The clone carrying this T cell receptor beta chain was detected only a few times. What it binds is unknown. The CDR3 spans 15 residues. V dropped 1 base and J dropped 0 bases, with 10 bases sitting between them. Looked up from germline, CDR1 is SNHLY and CDR2 is FYNNEI. The sample comes from a study of beta chain features in type 1 diabetes. The study's findings and limits: Sequencing of cDNA might inflate the share of cells that strongly express TCR.

Expressed TCRB transcripts got sequenced, as all isolated RNA was reverse transcribed. The assay was immunoSEQ multiplex PCR, and TCRdb's table has in-frame clones only and misses some. The data show hundreds of thousands of clones, approximately 28% seen once. The chain combines TRBV2 with TRBJ2-7; D is uncertain. Specimen: naive CD4+ T cells from blood. The receptor's source is a man between 18 and 29 years old in good health. The CDR3 here is CASSEDRLSSYEQYF. The CDR3 DNA reads TGTGCCAGCAGTGAAGACAGATTGTCCTCCTACGAGCAGTACTTC.